Listed below are T cell receptor beta chains from one sample, sequenced in a study of CD8 T cells in Susac syndrome. TCRdb used MiXCR to reprocess the immunoSEQ multiplex PCR reads, holding one entry per CDR3 protein. The data hold about 300,000 distinct CDR3 sequences, with 70% to 90% observed a single time. The sample comprised CD8+ T cells from PBMCs. All receptors come from a human donor with multiple sclerosis. CDR3s include the opening cysteine and the closing phenylalanine or tryptophan. The D gene is left open where the match is weak. The size field is filled for only some rows; it gives once, few, many or a size class.

CASGRGGGRLNNEQFF	TGCGCCAGCGGCCGGGGGGGCGGGAGGTTAAACAATGAGCAGTTCTTC	TRBV5-1	TRBJ2-1	TRBD2	-
CASSSRDLSIEQYF	TGTGCCAGCAGTTCCCGGGACCTTTCGATCGAGCAGTACTTC	TRBV28	TRBJ2-7	-	-
CASSLVALAVNEQFF	TGTGCCAGCAGCTTAGTAGCCCTAGCGGTAAATGAGCAGTTCTTC	TRBV7-2	TRBJ2-1	TRBD2	-
CSARPSNRGPGNEQFF	TGCAGTGCTAGGCCTAGTAACAGGGGGCCGGGCAATGAGCAGTTCTTC	TRBV20-1	TRBJ2-1	TRBD1	-
CASSHGTGHGYTF	TGTGCCAGCAGCCACGGGACGGGGCATGGCTACACCTTC	TRBV27	TRBJ1-2	-	-
CASSEASGNEQFF	TGTGCCAGCAGTGAGGCTTCTGGCAATGAGCAGTTCTTC	TRBV6-4	TRBJ2-1	-	-
CASSQDLGSVSYNEQFF	TGCGCCAGCAGCCAAGATCTCGGCAGTGTATCTTACAATGAGCAGTTCTTC	TRBV4-3	TRBJ2-1	-	-
CASGLLTSGIDTQYF	TGTGCTAGTGGTTTGTTGACTAGCGGGATTGATACGCAGTATTTT	TRBV12-5	TRBJ2-3	TRBD2	-
CASSFSGTEETQYF	TGTGCCAGCAGCTTTAGCGGGACAGAAGAGACCCAGTACTTC	TRBV13	TRBJ2-5	-	few
CASSRGVTGTTTYEQYF	TGCGCCAGCAGCCGGGGAGTCACCGGGACAACAACCTACGAGCAGTACTTC	TRBV4-3	TRBJ2-7	-	-
CSVEPLDRESDTQYF	TGCAGCGTTGAACCTTTGGACAGGGAGTCAGATACGCAGTATTTT	TRBV29-1	TRBJ2-3	TRBD1	-
CASSPHPSSEYF	TGTGCCAGCAGCCCTCACCCTTCAAGCGAGTACTTC	TRBV7-9	TRBJ2-7	-	-
CASRGGGLYNEQFF	TGTGCCAGCAGGGGAGGGGGGCTTTACAATGAGCAGTTCTTC	TRBV27	TRBJ2-1	-	-
CASSLRPDTEAFF	TGTGCCAGCAGTCTTAGGCCGGACACTGAAGCTTTCTTT	TRBV25-1	TRBJ1-1	-	-
CASSLGQGVVGYTF	TGTGCCAGCAGCCTGGGACAGGGGGTCGTGGGCTACACCTTC	TRBV6-1	TRBJ1-2	TRBD1	-
CASSTGAGYGYTF	TGTGCCAGCAGCACAGGGGCTGGCTATGGCTACACCTTC	TRBV6-1	TRBJ1-2	TRBD1	-